The clone carrying this T cell receptor beta chain was counted only a few times. This entry is derived from a study of cytomegalovirus exposure and HLA in healthy donors. The germline V gene has CDR1 MNHEY and CDR2 SVGAGI. The V segment lost 2 bases and the J segment 8 bases; nucleotides outside the gene matches: 3. CDR3 length: 13 residues. The PCR made use of 60 Vbeta and 13 Jbeta primers. Repertoires were generated with immunoSEQ multiplex PCR, while TCRdb's copy carries only in-frame clones and drops some. The sample includes about 110,000 clones, about 85% of them seen just once. V gene TRBV6-5 combines with J gene TRBJ1-2; 9 bases align to TRBD1. Sequencing used PBMCs. The TCR was taken from a man aged 30 to 39 in good health and CMV-seronegative. CDR3 residues: CASSYRDRDGYTF. The CDR3 nucleotides read TGTGCCAGCAGTTACCGGGACAGGGACGGCTACACCTTC.